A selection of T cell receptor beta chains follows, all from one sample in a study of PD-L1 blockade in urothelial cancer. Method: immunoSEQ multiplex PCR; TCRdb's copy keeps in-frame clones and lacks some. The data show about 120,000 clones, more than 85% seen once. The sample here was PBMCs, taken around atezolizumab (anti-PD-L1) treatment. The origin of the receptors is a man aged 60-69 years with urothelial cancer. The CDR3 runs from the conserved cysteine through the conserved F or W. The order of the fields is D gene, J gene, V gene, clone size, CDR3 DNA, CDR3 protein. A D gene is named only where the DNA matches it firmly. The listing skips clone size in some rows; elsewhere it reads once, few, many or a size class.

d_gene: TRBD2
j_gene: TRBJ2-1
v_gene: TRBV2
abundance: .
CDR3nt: TGTGCCAGCAGTGAATCGGGACTAGCGGGCGGGGAGCAGTTCTTC
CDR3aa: CASSESGLAGGEQFF

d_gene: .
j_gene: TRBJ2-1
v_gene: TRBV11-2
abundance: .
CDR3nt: TGTGCCAGCAGCTTAGAAAACCGTTTGAGTGAGCAGTTCTTC
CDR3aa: CASSLENRLSEQFF

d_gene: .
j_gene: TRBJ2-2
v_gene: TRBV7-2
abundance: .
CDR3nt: TGTGCCAGCAGCTTGTGGCTTAACACCGGGGAGCTGTTTTTT
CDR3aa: CASSLWLNTGELFF

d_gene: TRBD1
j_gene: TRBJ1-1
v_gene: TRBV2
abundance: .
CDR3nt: TGTGCCAGCGCTGGGACAGGGGGCACTGAAGCTTTCTTT
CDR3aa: CASAGTGGTEAFF

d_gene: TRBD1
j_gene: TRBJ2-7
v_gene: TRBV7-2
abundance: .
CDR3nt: TGTGCCAGCAGCTTCGGACAGGGGATTTACGAGCAGTACTTC
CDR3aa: CASSFGQGIYEQYF

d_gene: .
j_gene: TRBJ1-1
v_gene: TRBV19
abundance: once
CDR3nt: TGTGCCAGTATGCAGGGCGCTCAAGCTTTCTTT
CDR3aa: CASMQGAQAFF

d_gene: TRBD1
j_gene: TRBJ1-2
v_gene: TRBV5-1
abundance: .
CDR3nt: TGCGCCAGCAGCTTGGAGGGGACAGGGGGCGGCTACACCTTC
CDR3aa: CASSLEGTGGGYTF

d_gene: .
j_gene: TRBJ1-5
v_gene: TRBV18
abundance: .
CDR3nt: TGTGCCAGCTCACCGGAGACAGGAATCTATAGCAATCAGCCCCAGCATTTT
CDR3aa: CASSPETGIYSNQPQHF

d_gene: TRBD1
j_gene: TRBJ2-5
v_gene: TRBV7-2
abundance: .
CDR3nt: TGTGCCAGCAGCCTAGGGACAGGGGTTTCCCAAGAGACCCAGTACTTC
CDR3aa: CASSLGTGVSQETQYF

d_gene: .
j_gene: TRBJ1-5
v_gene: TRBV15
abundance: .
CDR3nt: TGTGCCACCAGCAGAGGATTTGGGCAGGGAAAGCAGCCCCAGCATTTT
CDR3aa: CATSRGFGQGKQPQHF

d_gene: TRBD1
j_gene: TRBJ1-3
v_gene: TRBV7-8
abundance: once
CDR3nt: TGTGCCAGCAGCTCAGGGACAGGGGGATCTGGAAACACCATATATTTT
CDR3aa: CASSSGTGGSGNTIYF

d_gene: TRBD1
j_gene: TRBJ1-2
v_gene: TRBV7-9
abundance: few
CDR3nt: TGTGCCAGCAGCTTAGCTTCTGGGACAGGGGAGGGCTACACCTTC
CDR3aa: CASSLASGTGEGYTF

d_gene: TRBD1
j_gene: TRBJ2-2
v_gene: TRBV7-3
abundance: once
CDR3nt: TGTGCCAGCAGCTTACGTGGTCAGGGGGTGAACACCGGGGAGCTGTTTTTT
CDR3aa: CASSLRGQGVNTGELFF

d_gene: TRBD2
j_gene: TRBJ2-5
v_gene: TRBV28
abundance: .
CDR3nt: TGTGCCAGCCACACCGGGGGCGGGAGGTGGGAGACCCAGTACTTC
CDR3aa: CASHTGGGRWETQYF

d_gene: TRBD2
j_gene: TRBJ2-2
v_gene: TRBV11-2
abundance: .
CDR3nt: TGTGCCAGCAGCCCCGGAGGTGGCGGGAGGAACACCGGGGAGCTGTTTTTT
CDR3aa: CASSPGGGGRNTGELFF

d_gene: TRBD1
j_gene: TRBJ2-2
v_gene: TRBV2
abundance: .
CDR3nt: TGTGCCAGAGCCGGGACAGGGGCCACCGGGGAGCTGTTTTTT
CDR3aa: CARAGTGATGELFF

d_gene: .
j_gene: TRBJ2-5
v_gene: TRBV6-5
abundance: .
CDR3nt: TGTGCCAGCAGTTCAAATACAGGCACAGAGACCCAGTACTTC
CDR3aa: CASSSNTGTETQYF

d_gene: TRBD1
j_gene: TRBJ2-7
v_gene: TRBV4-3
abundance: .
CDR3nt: TGCGCCAGCAGCCAGGGCACCGGGACAGGGTCCTACGAGCAGTACTTC
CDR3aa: CASSQGTGTGSYEQYF